The 9 T cell receptor beta chains listed next were all sequenced from one sample in a study of cytomegalovirus exposure and HLA in healthy donors. Assay: immunoSEQ multiplex PCR; the TCRdb copy retains only in-frame clones and omits some. The sample consists of roughly 250,000 clones, around 90% of them appearing once. The specimen was PBMCs. The origin of the receptors is a woman under 30 in good health and CMV-seronegative.

A few counts support this clone. The chain recombines TRBV7-9 with TRBJ1-1; D possibly corresponds to TRBD1 (6 bases). V lost 6 bases and J 1 base, leaving 12 bases between the germline ends. Germline-derived CDR1 and CDR2 are SEHNR and FQNEAQ (reference sequence). The CDR3 covers 14 residues. CDR3 residues: CASRHRERNTEAFF. CDR3 sequence (DNA): TGTGCCAGCAGACACAGGGAAAGGAACACTGAAGCTTTCTTT. The complete variable domain, with remaining parts taken from reference TRBV7-9 and TRBJ1-1, reads DTGVSQNPRHKITKRGQNVTFRCDPISEHNRLYWYRQTLGQGPEFLTYFQNEAQLEKSRLLSDRFSAERPKGSFSTLEIQRTEQGDSAMYLCASRHRERNTEAFFGQGTRLTVV.

The rearrangement links TRBV19 to TRBJ2-3; D call uncertain. CDR1 is LNHDA and CDR2 is SQIVND in the germline V gene (reference sequence). Trimming removed 3 bases from V and 2 bases from J, with 6 bases in between. The CDR3 is 13 amino acids. As DNA, the CDR3 is TGTGCCAGTAGTATTCAGGACACAGATACGCAGTATTTT. Translation gives CASSIQDTDTQYF.

The J gene is TRBJ1-2, the V gene TRBV6-5, with 12 bases lining up with TRBD1. With V trimmed by 2 bases and J by 2 bases, 3 bases remained unmatched. The CDR3 is 16 residues long. Germline values: CDR1 MNHEY, CDR2 SVGAGI. Written as DNA, the CDR3 is TGTGCCAGCAGTTACAGGGGACAGGGGGCGAACTATGGCTACACCTTC. Encoded protein: CASSYRGQGANYGYTF.

The gene calls are TRBV20-1 and TRBJ1-4; D remains unclear. The CDR3 is 11 amino acids. Germline loops: CDR1 DFQATT, CDR2 SNEGSKA (reference sequence). Trimming left V 3 bases short and J 10 bases short, with 9 bases between. The CDR3 coding sequence is TGCAGTGCTAGCTCGACATCAAAACTGTTTTTT. This translates into CSASSTSKLFF.

This chain joins TRBV6-1 and TRBJ2-1, with 12 bases lining up with TRBD1. The germline CDR1 and CDR2 sequences are MNHNS and SASEGT. V gave up 4 bases and J gave up 7 bases; unmatched junction bases: 5. This CDR3 contains 15 residues. As DNA, the CDR3 is TGTGCCAGCAGTGGTGGGACAGGGGGCTGGAATGAGCAGTTCTTC. Its translation: CASSGGTGGWNEQFF.

The CDR3 is CASSSGATDTQYF. In DNA, the CDR3 is TGCGCCAGCAGTAGCGGGGCTACAGATACGCAGTATTTT. This chain links TRBV10-1 with TRBJ2-3, with 7 bases fitting TRBD2. The germline CDR1 and CDR2 sequences are WNHNN and SYGVQD (reference sequence). V was pared by 5 bases and J by 3 bases, with 2 bases of the junction left unmatched. This CDR3 region has 13 residues.

The rearrangement links TRBV10-2 to TRBJ2-7; a possible D gene is TRBD1 (6 bases). The CDR3 is 14 amino acids. CDR1 WSHSY and CDR2 SAAADI come from the germline V gene. Trimming removed 0 bases from V and 6 bases from J, with 12 bases in between. The CDR3 here is CASSESGWGPEQYF. The CDR3 nucleotides read TGCGCCAGCAGTGAGTCGGGATGGGGGCCCGAGCAGTACTTC.

This chain joins TRBV5-4 and TRBJ2-5, with D maybe TRBD1 (7 bases). Deletions cut 0 bases from V and 5 bases from J, with 11 bases between. The CDR3 covers 14 residues. CDR1 and CDR2 from the germline V gene are SGHNT and YYREEE (reference sequence). The DNA of the CDR3 is TGTGCCAGCAGCTTGGGGGGGGACAGCGAGACCCAGTACTTC. This gives the protein CASSLGGDSETQYF.

This chain links TRBV28 with TRBJ1-6; TRBD1 aligns across 11 bases. The V gene end was trimmed by 3 bases and the J gene end by 10 bases; junction bases not matched to a gene: 8. The CDR3 has 16 amino acids. Germline V gene sequence: CDR1 MDHEN, CDR2 SYDVKM. CDR3 nucleotides: TGTGCCAGCAGTTTCGCGGGACAGGGGGTAGAATCACCCCTCCACTTT. As protein: CASSFAGQGVESPLHF.